The 10 T cell receptor beta chains listed next were all sequenced from one sample in a study of blood T cell repertoires in COVID-19 (dated by TCRdb to the early 2020s). The method was the immunoSEQ multiplex PCR assay. Drawn from immuneACCESS, this table holds only the in-frame rearrangements with V and J called that TCRdb kept. Clones are partly lost; checked studies trace under half to an unresolved V gene and leave the rest unexplained. Here the sample has some 80,000 clones; roughly nine tenths occur a single time. Roughly 15% of the sample goes to the ten largest clones. The sequenced material came from peripheral blood. The receptors were sampled from a woman older than 75 with active or convalescent COVID-19.

For the CDR3, the DNA is TGTGCCACCAGTGATTATACATCCACAGATACGCAGTATTTT. This gives the protein CATSDYTSTDTQYF. This chain joins TRBV24-1 and TRBJ2-3; no clear D. V dropped 2 bases and J dropped 2 bases, with 7 bases sitting between them. This CDR3 has 14 residues. CDR1 and CDR2 from the germline V gene are KGHDR and SFDVKD.

This chain joins TRBV4-1 and TRBJ1-1, with 7 nucleotides matching TRBD1. The junction had 6 bases not matched to a gene; V was cut back by 3 bases and J by 8 bases. Per germline, CDR1 MGHRA and CDR2 YSYEKL. This CDR3 is built from 13 residues. Here the CDR3 reads CASSQERTGEAFF. CDR3 DNA: TGCGCCAGCAGCCAGGAAAGGACAGGAGAAGCTTTCTTT.

This sequence joins TRBV28 and TRBJ1-4; 10 bases fit TRBD1. Germline CDR1 reads MDHEN; CDR2 reads SYDVKM. The CDR3 extends over 15 amino acids. The trim removed 6 bases at V and 5 bases at J, leaving 6 bases unmatched. The CDR3 DNA is TGTGCCAGCAGGACAGGGGGCTCAATAAATGAAAAACTGTTTTTT. It specifies CASRTGGSINEKLFF.

The V call is TRBV10-3, the J call TRBJ1-6; unclear D gene. Trimming cost V 3 bases and J 5 bases, with 5 bases left between them. Germline V lookup: CDR1 ENHRY, CDR2 SYGVKD. This CDR3 is built from 13 residues. CDR3 DNA: TGTGCCATCAGTGAACCAGATAATTCACCCCTCCACTTT. Translating gives CAISEPDNSPLHF.

This chain connects TRBV5-4 to TRBJ1-2; 9 bases align to TRBD1. Trimming cost V 0 bases and J 4 bases; bases outside gene matches: 4. Germline V gene data show CDR1 as SGHNT and CDR2 as YYREEE (reference sequence). The CDR3 sequence is 15 residues long. The CDR3 sequence: CASSLVGQGGYGYTF. DNA of the CDR3: TGTGCCAGCAGCTTGGTGGGACAGGGCGGCTATGGCTACACCTTC.

V gene TRBV4-2 combines with J gene TRBJ2-7; 8 bases are a match to TRBD1. CDR1 and CDR2 from the germline V gene are LGHNA and YNFKEQ. This CDR3 is 13 amino acids long. V shed 4 bases, J shed 4 bases, and the junction held 3 bases outside the gene matches. The CDR3 is CASSPRTGYEQYF. In DNA form, the CDR3 reads TGTGCCAGCAGCCCTAGGACAGGGTACGAGCAGTACTTC.

This rearrangement joins TRBV11-2 to TRBJ2-1, with TRBD2 matching 8 bases. In germline, CDR1 is SGHAT, CDR2 FQNNGV. The CDR3 spans 16 residues. V lost 5 bases to trimming and J lost 6 bases; unmatched junction nucleotides: 12. The CDR3 DNA follows: TGTGCCAGCAGCCCCCGCTCGGGACTAGTTGTCAATGAGCAGTTCTTC. Translation: CASSPRSGLVVNEQFF. The full variable domain, rest sourced from reference TRBV11-2 and TRBJ2-1, is EAGVAQSPRYKIIEKRQSVAFWCNPISGHATLYWYQQILGQGPKLLIQFQNNGVVDDSQLPKDRFSAERLKGVDSTLKIQPAKLEDSAVYLCASSPRSGLVVNEQFFGPGTRLTVL.

The chain is built from TRBV5-1 and TRBJ1-4; the match to TRBD1 covers 8 bases. This CDR3 is 14 amino acids long. The J segment lost 9 bases and the V segment lost 0 bases, leaving 4 bases of the junction unmatched. The germline gives CDR1 SGHRS, CDR2 YFSETQ. The CDR3 sequence is CASSLEDRDKKLFF. CDR3 DNA sequence: TGCGCCAGCAGCTTGGAGGACAGGGATAAAAAACTGTTTTTT.

The count of this clone is one. The V gene is TRBV24-1, the J gene TRBJ2-5; TRBD2 might be the D (5 bases). This CDR3 contains 13 residues. The V end lost 5 bases, the J end lost 4 bases, and 10 bases lay between the germline ends. Germline CDR1 is KGHDR and CDR2 is SFDVKD. DNA for the CDR3: TGTGCCACCAGTGCCGGGGTCCCAGAGACCCAGTACTTC. Translated, it gives CATSAGVPETQYF.

The rearrangement links TRBV27 to TRBJ1-3, with a tentative D call TRBD1 (5 bases). This CDR3 has 17 residues. Germline loops: CDR1 MNHEY, CDR2 SMNVEV (reference sequence). Trimming left V 4 bases short and J 0 bases short, with 16 bases between. CDR3 region: CASSSLRGGSSGNTIYF. DNA of the CDR3: TGTGCCAGCAGTTCCCTCCGGGGGGGGAGCTCTGGAAACACCATATATTTT.